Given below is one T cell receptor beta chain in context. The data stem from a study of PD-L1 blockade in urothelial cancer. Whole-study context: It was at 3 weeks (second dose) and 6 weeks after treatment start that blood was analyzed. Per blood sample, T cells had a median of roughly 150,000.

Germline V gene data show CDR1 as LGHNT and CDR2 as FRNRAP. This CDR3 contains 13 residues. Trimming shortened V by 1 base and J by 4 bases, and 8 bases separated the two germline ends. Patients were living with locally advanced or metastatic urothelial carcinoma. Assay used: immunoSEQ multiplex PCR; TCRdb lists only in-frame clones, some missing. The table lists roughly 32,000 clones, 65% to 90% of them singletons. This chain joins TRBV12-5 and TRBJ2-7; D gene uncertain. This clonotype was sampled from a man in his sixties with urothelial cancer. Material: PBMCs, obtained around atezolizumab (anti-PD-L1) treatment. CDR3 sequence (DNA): TGTGCTAGTGGTTTGGCCCCGTCGTACGAGCAGTACTTC. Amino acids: CASGLAPSYEQYF.